The 10 T cell receptor beta chains presented below share a single source sample, sequenced in a study of blood T cell repertoires in COVID-19. The protocol was immunoSEQ multiplex PCR, while the TCRdb copy is restricted to in-frame clones and leaves out a portion. The sample gives about 170,000 clones, around 88% of which show up once; around 3.6% is in the top ten. The sample consisted of PBMCs or T cells enriched from blood (not recorded which). All receptors derive from a woman in her forties or fifties in a cohort exposed to, infected with or recovered from COVID-19 (not recorded which).

The rearrangement links TRBV5-1 to TRBJ2-1; 8 bases map to TRBD2. This CDR3 has 18 amino acids. The V gene's germline CDR1 is SGHRS and CDR2 YFSETQ. V dropped 4 bases and J dropped 0; count of bases not matched to a gene: 12. The CDR3 region is CASSLPRQSGSSYNEQFF. CDR3 DNA sequence: TGCGCCAGCAGCCTTCCTCGACAAAGCGGGAGCTCCTACAATGAGCAGTTCTTC.

This chain links TRBV19 with TRBJ1-5, with no clear D. Germline-derived CDR1 and CDR2 are LNHDA and SQIVND (reference sequence). The V and J ends lost 3 bases and 3 bases respectively, with 12 bases between them. The CDR3 is made up of 15 amino acids. The CDR3 region has the DNA TGTGCCAGTAGTATCGCTTCTGCGATCAATCAGCCCCAGCATTTT. Its translation is CASSIASAINQPQHF. Combining the CDR3 with reference TRBV19 and TRBJ1-5 gives the whole variable domain DGGITQSPKYLFRKEGQNVTLSCEQNLNHDAMYWYRQDPGQGLRLIYYSQIVNDFQKGDIAEGYSVSREKKESFPLTVTSAQKNPTAFYLCASSIASAINQPQHFGDGTRLSIL.

This chain connects TRBV11-1 to TRBJ1-1; maybe TRBD1 (5 bases). V dropped 0 bases and J dropped 4 bases, with 12 bases sitting between them. This CDR3 has 15 residues. Germline V gene sequence: CDR1 SGHAT, CDR2 FQDESV (reference sequence). The CDR3, as DNA: TGTGCCAGCAGCTTAGCGTGGGGCACGGGCACTGAAGCTTTCTTT. The encoded protein is CASSLAWGTGTEAFF.

The rearrangement links TRBV7-9 to TRBJ2-1, with 8 bases identical to TRBD2. Trimming took 5 bases from V and 4 from J; bases not matched to a gene: 10. The CDR3 covers 16 residues. Germline-derived CDR1 and CDR2 are SEHNR and FQNEAQ (reference sequence). CDR3 amino acids: CASSPSGGAPYNEQFF. CDR3 coding DNA: TGTGCCAGCAGCCCCTCCGGGGGGGCACCATACAATGAGCAGTTCTTC. The entire variable domain, with the rest obtained from reference TRBV7-9 and TRBJ2-1, is as follows: DTGVSQNPRHKITKRGQNVTFRCDPISEHNRLYWYRQTLGQGPEFLTYFQNEAQLEKSRLLSDRFSAERPKGSFSTLEIQRTEQGDSAMYLCASSPSGGAPYNEQFFGPGTRLTVL.

The chain joins TRBV27 to TRBJ2-5; D uncertain. Trimming removed 5 bases from V and 0 bases from J, with 10 bases in between. CDR1 is MNHEY, CDR2 SMNVEV, per germline (reference sequence). The CDR3 is 14 residues long. The CDR3 coding sequence is TGTGCCAGCAGTGATCGGAGTTACCAAGAGACCCAGTACTTC. This codes for CASSDRSYQETQYF.

This chain uses TRBV9 with TRBJ2-1, with D possibly being TRBD2 (6 bases). V lost 0 bases, J lost 8 bases, and 12 bases lay in between. Germline lookup yields CDR1 SGDLS and CDR2 YYNGEE. The CDR3 runs to 14 residues. Here the CDR3 reads CASSVVGGTYEQFF. The CDR3 nucleotides read TGTGCCAGCAGCGTAGTCGGGGGAACGTATGAGCAGTTCTTC. Full variable domain (remainder filled in from reference TRBV9 and TRBJ2-1): DSGVTQTPKHLITATGQRVTLRCSPRSGDLSVYWYQQSLDQGLQFLIQYYNGEERAKGNILERFSAQQFPDLHSELNLSSLELGDSALYFCASSVVGGTYEQFFGPGTRLTVL.

V usage is TRBV9 and J usage is TRBJ2-5, with 10 bases fitting TRBD1. CDR1 is SGDLS, CDR2 YYNGEE, per germline. The CDR3 has 17 amino acids. The junction had 13 bases not matched to a gene; V was cut back by 3 bases and J by 5 bases. CDR3 sequence reads: CASSARITGTGVETQYF. For the CDR3, the DNA is TGTGCCAGCAGCGCTCGAATTACCGGGACAGGGGTCGAGACCCAGTACTTC.

This clone was picked up one time. The CDR3: CASRPGQGNEKLFF. Here the CDR3 DNA reads TGTGCCAGCAGGCCGGGACAGGGGAATGAAAAACTGTTTTTT. The V call is TRBV6-5, the J call TRBJ1-4; 10 bases line up with TRBD1. V shed 6 bases and J 5 bases; nucleotides not matched to a gene: 3. CDR1 MNHEY and CDR2 SVGAGI come from the germline V gene. The CDR3 sequence is 14 residues long.

This clone was detected only a few times. This chain links TRBV29-1 with TRBJ2-7; 10 bases map to TRBD1. CDR1 and CDR2 (germline): SQVTM, ANQGSEA. Trimming took 6 bases from V and 6 from J; bases not matched to a gene: 5. CDR3 length: 12 amino acids. CDR3 in DNA: TGCAGCGTGGACAGGGGGAGAGGCGAGCAGTACTTC. This gives the protein CSVDRGRGEQYF.

This clone was counted a single time. The gene calls are TRBV19 and TRBJ2-3; TRBD2 matches 8 bases. The junction had 10 bases not matched to a gene; V was cut back by 6 bases and J by 5 bases. This CDR3 spans 15 amino acids. The V gene's germline CDR1 is LNHDA and CDR2 SQIVND (reference sequence). In DNA, the CDR3 is TGTGCCAGTAGAGGGCGGGGGGCCGCTCAAGATACGCAGTATTTT. This sequence encodes CASRGRGAAQDTQYF.